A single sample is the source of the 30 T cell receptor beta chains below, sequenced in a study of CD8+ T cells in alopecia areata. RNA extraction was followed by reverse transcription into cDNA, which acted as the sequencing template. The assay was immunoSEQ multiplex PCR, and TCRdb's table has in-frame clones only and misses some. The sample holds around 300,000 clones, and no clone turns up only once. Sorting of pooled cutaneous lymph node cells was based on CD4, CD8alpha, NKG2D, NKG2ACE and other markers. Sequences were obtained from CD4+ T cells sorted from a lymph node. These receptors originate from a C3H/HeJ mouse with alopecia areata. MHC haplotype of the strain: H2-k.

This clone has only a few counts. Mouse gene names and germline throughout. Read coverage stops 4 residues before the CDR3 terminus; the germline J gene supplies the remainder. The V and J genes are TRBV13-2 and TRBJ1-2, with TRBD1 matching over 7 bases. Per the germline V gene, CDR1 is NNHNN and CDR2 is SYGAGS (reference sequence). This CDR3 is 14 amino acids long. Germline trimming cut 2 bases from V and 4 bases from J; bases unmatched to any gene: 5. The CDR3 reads CASGERRGSSDYTF. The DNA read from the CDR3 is TGTGCCAGCGGTGAACGCAGGGGGAGCTCC.

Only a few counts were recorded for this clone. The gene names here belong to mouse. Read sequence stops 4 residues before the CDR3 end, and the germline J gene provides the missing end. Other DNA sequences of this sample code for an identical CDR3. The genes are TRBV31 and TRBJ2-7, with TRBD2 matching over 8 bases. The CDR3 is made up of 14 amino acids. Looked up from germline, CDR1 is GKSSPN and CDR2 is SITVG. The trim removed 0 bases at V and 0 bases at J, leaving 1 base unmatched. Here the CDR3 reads CAWSLLGGSYEQYF. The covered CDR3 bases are TGTGCCTGGAGTCTCCTGGGGGGCTCCTAT.

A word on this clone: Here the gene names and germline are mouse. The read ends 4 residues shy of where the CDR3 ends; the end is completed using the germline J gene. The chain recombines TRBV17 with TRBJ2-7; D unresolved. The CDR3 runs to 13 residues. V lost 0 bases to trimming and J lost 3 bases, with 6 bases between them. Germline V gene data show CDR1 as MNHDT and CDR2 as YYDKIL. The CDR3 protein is CASSREQIYEQYF. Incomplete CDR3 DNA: TGTGCTAGCAGTAGAGAACAAATCTAT.

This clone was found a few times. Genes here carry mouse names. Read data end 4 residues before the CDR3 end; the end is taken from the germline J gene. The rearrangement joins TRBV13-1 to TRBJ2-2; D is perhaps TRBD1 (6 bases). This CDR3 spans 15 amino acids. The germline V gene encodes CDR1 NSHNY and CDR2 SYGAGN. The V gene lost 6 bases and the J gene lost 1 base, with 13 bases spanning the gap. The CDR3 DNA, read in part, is TGTGCCAGCACTCACGGGACAAGAAACACCGGG. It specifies CASTHGTRNTG. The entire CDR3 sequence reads CASTHGTRNTGQLYF.

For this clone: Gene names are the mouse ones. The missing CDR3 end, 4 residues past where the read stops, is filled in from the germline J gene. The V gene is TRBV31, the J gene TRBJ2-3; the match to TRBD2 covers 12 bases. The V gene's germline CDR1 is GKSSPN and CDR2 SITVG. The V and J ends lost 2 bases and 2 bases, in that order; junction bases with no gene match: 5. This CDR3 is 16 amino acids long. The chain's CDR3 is CAWSSGTGGPAETLYF. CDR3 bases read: TGTGCCTGGAGTTCCGGGACTGGGGGGCCTGCAGAA.

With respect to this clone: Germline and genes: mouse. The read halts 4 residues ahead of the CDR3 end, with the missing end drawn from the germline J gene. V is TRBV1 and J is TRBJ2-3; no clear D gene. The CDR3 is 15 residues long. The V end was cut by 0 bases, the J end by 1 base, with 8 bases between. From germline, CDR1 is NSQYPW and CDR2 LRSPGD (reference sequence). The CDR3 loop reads CTCSADLMGAETLYF. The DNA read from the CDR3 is TGCACCTGCAGTGCAGATTTAATGGGTGCAGAA.

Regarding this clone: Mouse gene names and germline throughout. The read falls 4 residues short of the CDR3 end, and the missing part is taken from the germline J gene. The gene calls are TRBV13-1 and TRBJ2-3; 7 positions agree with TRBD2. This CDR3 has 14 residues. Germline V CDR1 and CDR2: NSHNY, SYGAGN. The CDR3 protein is CASSDMTGQETLYF. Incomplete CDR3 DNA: TGTGCCAGCAGTGATATGACTGGGCAAGAA.

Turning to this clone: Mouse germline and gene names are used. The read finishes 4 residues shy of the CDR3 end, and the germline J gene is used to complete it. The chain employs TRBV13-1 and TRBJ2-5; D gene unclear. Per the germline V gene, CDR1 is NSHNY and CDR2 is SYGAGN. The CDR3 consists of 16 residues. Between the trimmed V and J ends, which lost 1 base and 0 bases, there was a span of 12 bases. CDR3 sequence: CASSDTRVFNQDTQYF. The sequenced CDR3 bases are TGTGCCAGCAGTGATACAAGAGTGTTTAACCAAGAC.

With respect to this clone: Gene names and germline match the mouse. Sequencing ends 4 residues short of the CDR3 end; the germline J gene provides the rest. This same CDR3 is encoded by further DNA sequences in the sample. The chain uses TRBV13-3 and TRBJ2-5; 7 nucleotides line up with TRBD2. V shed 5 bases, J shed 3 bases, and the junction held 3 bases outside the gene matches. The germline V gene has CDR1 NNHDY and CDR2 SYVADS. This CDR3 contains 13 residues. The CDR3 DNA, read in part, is TGTGCCAGCAGCTCTGGGGGACAAGAC. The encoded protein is CASSSGGQD. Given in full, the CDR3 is CASSSGGQDTQYF.

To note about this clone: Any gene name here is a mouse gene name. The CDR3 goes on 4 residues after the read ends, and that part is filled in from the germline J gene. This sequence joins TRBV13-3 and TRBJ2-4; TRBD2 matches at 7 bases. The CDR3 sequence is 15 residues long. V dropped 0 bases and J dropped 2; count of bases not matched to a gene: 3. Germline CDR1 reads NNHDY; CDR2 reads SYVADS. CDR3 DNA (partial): TGTGCCAGCAGTGATGTGGGGGGAGATCAAAAC. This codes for CASSDVGGDQN. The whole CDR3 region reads CASSDVGGDQNTLYF.

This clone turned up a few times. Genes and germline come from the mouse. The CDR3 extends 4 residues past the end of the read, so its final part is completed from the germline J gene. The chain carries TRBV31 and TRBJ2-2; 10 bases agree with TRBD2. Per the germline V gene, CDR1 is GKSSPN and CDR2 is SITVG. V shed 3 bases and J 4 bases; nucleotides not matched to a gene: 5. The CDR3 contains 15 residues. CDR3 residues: CAWSPGTGATGQLYF. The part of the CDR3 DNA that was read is TGTGCCTGGAGCCCCGGGACTGGGGCCACCGGG.

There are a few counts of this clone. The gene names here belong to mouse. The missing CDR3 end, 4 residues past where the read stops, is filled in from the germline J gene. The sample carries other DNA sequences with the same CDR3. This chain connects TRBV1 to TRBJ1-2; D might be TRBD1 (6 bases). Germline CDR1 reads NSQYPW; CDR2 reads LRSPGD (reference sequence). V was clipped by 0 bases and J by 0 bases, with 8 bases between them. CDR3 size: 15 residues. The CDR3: CTCSADRGPNSDYTF. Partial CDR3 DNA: TGCACCTGCAGTGCAGACAGGGGTCCAAACTCC.

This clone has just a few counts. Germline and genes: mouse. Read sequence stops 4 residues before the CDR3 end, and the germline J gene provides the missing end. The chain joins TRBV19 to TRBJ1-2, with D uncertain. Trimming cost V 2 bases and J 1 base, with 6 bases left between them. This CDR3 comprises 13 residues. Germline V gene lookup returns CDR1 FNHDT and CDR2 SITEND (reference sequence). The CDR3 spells CASSMNKNSDYTF. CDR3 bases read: TGTGCCAGCAGTATGAACAAAAACTCC.

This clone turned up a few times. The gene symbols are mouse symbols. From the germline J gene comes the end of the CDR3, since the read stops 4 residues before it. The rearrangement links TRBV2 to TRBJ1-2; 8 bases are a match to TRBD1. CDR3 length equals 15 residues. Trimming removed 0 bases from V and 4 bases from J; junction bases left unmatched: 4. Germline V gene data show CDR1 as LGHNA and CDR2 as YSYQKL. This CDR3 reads CASSQDQGAGSDYTF. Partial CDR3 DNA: TGTGCCAGCAGCCAAGATCAGGGGGCAGGCTCC.

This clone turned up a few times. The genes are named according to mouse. The CDR3 here is CASSAPRASYEQYF. The sequenced part of the CDR3 DNA is TGTGCCAGCAGTGCCCCCAGGGCCTCCTAT. The V call is TRBV13-3, the J call TRBJ2-7; TRBD1 is a possible D gene (5 bases). The CDR3 is cut off 4 residues early in the read; its end comes from the germline J gene. V lost 3 bases and J 0 bases, leaving 10 bases between the germline ends. Germline CDR1 NNHDY, CDR2 SYVADS. The length of the CDR3 is 14 residues.

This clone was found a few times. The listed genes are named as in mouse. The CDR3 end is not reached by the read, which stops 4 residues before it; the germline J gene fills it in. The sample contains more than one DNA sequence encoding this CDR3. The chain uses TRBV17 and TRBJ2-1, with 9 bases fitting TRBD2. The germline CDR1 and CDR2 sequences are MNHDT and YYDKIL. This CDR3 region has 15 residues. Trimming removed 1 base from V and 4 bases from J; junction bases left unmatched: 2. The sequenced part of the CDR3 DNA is TGTGCTAGCAGTAGAGCCGGGACTGGGTATGCT. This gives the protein CASSRAGTGYA. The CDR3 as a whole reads CASSRAGTGYAEQFF.

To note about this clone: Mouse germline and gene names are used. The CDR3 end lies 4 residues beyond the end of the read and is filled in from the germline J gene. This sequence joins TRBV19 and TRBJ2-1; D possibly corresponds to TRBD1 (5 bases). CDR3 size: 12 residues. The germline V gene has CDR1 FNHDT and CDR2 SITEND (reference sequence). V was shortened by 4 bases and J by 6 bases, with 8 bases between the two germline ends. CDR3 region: CASSPGFAEQFF. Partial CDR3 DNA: TGTGCCAGCAGTCCAGGGTTTGCT.

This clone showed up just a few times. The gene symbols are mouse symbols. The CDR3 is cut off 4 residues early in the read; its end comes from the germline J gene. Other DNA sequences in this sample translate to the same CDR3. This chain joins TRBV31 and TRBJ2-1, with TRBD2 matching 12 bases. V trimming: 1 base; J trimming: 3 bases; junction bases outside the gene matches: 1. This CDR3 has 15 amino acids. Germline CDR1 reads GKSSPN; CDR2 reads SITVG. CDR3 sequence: CAWSPGLGGYAEQFF. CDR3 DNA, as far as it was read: TGTGCCTGGAGTCCGGGACTGGGGGGCTATGCT.

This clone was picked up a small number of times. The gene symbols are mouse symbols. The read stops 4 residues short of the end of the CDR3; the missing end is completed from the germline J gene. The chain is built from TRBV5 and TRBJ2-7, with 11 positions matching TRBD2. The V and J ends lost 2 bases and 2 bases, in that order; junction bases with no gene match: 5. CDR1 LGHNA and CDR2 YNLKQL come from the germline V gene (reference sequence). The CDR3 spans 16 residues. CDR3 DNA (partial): TGTGCCAGCAGCCAACTTCACTGGGGGGGCGCCTAT. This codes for CASSQLHWGGAY. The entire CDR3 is CASSQLHWGGAYEQYF.

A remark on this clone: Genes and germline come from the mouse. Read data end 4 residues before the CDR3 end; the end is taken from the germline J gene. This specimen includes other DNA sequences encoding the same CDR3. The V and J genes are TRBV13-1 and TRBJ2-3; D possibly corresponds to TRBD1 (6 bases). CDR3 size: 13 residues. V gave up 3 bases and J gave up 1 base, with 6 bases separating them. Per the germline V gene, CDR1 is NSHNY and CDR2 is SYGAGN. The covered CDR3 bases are TGTGCCAGCAGTGGGACAGGTGCAGAA. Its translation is CASSGTGAE. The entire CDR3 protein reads CASSGTGAETLYF.

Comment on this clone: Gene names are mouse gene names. CDR3 bases read: TGTGCTAGCAGTCTGGGGGGCTCAAACACCGGG. As protein: CASSLGGSNTG. The CDR3 in full is CASSLGGSNTGQLYF. The V gene is TRBV17, the J gene TRBJ2-2; 8 nucleotides match TRBD2. The read terminates 4 residues ahead of where the CDR3 ends, so the germline J gene completes it. This CDR3 is 15 amino acids long. Trimming removed 5 bases from V and 0 bases from J; junction bases left unmatched: 2. Germline values: CDR1 MNHDT, CDR2 YYDKIL.

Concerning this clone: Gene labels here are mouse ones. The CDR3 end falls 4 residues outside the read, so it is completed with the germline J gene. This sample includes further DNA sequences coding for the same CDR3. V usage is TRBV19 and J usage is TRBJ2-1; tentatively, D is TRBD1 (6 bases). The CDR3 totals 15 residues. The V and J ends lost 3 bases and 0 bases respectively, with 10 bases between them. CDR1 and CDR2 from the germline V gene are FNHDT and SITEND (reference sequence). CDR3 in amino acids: CASSSRDNNYAEQFF. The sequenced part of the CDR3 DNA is TGTGCCAGCAGTAGCCGGGACAATAACTATGCT.

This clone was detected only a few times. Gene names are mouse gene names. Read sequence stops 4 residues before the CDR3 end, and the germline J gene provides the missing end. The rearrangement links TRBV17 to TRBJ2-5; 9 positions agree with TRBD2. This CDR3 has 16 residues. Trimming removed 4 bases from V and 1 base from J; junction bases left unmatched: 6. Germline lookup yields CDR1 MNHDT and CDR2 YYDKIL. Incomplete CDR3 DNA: TGTGCTAGCAGTATTCGATGGGGGGGCGACCAAGAC. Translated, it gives CASSIRWGGDQD. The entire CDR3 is CASSIRWGGDQDTQYF.

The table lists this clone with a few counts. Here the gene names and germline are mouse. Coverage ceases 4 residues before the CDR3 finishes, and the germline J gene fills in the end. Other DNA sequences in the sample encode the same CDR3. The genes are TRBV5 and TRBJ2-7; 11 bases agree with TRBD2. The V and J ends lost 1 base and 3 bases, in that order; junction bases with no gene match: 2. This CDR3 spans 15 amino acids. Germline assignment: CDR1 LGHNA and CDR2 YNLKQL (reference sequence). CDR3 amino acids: CASSQAGLGGYEQYF. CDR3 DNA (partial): TGTGCCAGCAGCCAAGCCGGACTGGGGGGCTAT.

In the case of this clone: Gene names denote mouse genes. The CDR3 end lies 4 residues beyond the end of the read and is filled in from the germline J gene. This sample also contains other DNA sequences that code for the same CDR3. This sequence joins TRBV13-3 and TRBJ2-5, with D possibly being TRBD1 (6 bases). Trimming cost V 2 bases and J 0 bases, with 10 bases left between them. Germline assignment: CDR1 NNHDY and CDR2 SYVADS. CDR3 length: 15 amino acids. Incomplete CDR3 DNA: TGTGCCAGCAGTGACAGGGGTCGTAACCAAGAC. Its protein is CASSDRGRNQD. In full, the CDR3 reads CASSDRGRNQDTQYF.

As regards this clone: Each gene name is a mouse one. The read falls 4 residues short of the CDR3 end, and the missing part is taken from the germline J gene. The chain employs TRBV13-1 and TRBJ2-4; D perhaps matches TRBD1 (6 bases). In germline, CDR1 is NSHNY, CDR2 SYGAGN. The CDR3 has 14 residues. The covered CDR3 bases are TGTGCCAGCAGCCCCGGGACACCGGGGAAC. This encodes CASSPGTPGN. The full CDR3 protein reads CASSPGTPGNTLYF.

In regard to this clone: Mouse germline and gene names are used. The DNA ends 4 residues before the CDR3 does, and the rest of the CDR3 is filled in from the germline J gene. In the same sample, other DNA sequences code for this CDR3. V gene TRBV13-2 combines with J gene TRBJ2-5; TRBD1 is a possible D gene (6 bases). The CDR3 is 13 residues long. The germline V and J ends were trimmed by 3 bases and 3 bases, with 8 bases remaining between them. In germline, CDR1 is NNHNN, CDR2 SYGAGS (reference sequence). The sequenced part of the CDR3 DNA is TGTGCCAGCGGTGGGGGACAACAAGAC. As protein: CASGGGQQD. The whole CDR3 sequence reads CASGGGQQDTQYF.

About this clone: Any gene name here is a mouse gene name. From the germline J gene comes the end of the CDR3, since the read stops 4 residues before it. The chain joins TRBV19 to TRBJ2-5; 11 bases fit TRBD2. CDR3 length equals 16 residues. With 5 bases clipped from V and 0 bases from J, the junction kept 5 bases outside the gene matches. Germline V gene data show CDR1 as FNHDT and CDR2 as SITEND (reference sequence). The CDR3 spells CASRPRDWGNQDTQYF. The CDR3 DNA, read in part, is TGTGCCAGCAGACCCCGGGACTGGGGGAACCAAGAC.

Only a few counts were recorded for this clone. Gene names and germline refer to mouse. The CDR3 spells CASIPGLGGVYNYAEQFF. The sequenced CDR3 bases are TGTGCCAGCATCCCGGGACTGGGGGGCGTTTATAACTATGCT. The rearrangement links TRBV13-3 to TRBJ2-1, with 12 nucleotides matching TRBD2. The read terminates 4 residues ahead of where the CDR3 ends, so the germline J gene completes it. The CDR3 contains 18 residues. Per germline, CDR1 NNHDY and CDR2 SYVADS. After removal of 6 bases from V and 0 bases from J, the junction contained 10 bases not matched to a gene.

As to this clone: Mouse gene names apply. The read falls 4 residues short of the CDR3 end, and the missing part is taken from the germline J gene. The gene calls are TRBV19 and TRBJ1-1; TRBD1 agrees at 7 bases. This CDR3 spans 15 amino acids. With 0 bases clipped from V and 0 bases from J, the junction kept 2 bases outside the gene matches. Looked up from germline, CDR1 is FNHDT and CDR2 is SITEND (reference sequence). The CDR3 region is CASSIGGQPNTEVFF. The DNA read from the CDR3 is TGTGCCAGCAGTATAGGGGGACAGCCAAACACA.